Below, 22 T cell receptor beta chains from the same sample are listed, as sequenced in a study of PD-L1 blockade in urothelial cancer listed by TCRdb under 2017. Preparation of the library involved the immunoSEQ multiplex PCR assay. TCRdb re-hosts the immuneACCESS table, in-frame sequences only. Its copies lack some clones; in the studies checked, an unresolved V gene accounts for under half of them, and the cause for the rest is not known. The sample table shows 95,000 or so clones, and 87% are seen once. The top ten clones comprise roughly 2% of the sample. Sample time point, as interpreted from the label and publication: pretreatment peripheral blood. The sample consisted of PBMCs, taken around atezolizumab (anti-PD-L1) treatment. The receptor set was obtained from a man in his fifties or sixties with urothelial cancer.

The genes are TRBV7-3 and TRBJ2-3, with D possibly TRBD1 on 5 matching bases. Trimming took 4 bases from V and 5 from J, leaving 10 bases between them. The CDR3 sequence is 13 residues long. CDR1 and CDR2 (germline): SGHTA, FQGTGA. In nucleotides, the CDR3 is TGTGCCAGCAGCTCCTCTCAGGGAGATACGCAGTATTTT. Amino acids: CASSSSQGDTQYF. Using reference TRBV7-3 and TRBJ2-3 for the parts outside the CDR3, the full variable domain is GAGVSQTPSNKVTEKGKYVELRCDPISGHTALYWYRQSLGQGPEFLIYFQGTGAADDSGLPNDRFFAVRPEGSVSTLKIQRTERGDSAVYLCASSSSQGDTQYFGPGTRLTVL.

This rearrangement joins TRBV4-1 to TRBJ2-7; 9 bases map to TRBD2. This CDR3 region has 16 residues. J was trimmed by 3 bases and V by 1 base; bases with no gene match: 7. The germline gives CDR1 MGHRA, CDR2 YSYEKL. The CDR3 spells CASSQAASGINYEQYF. CDR3 sequence (DNA): TGCGCCAGCAGCCAAGCAGCTAGCGGGATAAACTACGAGCAGTACTTC.

This clone was seen a single time. The chain recombines TRBV5-1 with TRBJ2-3; 12 nucleotides line up with TRBD2. Germline lookup yields CDR1 SGHRS and CDR2 YFSETQ. CDR3 length: 14 residues. The trim removed 4 bases at V and 6 bases at J, leaving 3 bases unmatched. The CDR3 spells CASSLGTSGDTQYF. The CDR3 DNA reads as TGCGCCAGCAGCCTAGGGACTAGCGGGGATACGCAGTATTTT. The full variable domain, its missing parts supplied by reference TRBV5-1 and TRBJ2-3, is KAGVTQTPRYLIKTRGQQVTLSCSPISGHRSVSWYQQTPGQGLQFLFEYFSETQRNKGNFPGRFSGRQFSNSRSEMNVSTLELGDSALYLCASSLGTSGDTQYFGPGTRLTVL.

The chain links TRBV5-1 to TRBJ1-1, with D hard to call. This CDR3 is 13 amino acids long. Germline V gene lookup returns CDR1 SGHRS and CDR2 YFSETQ. Trimming stripped 5 bases from V and 3 bases from J, with 11 bases between. CDR3 DNA sequence: TGCGCCAGCAGGCTCGGGTGGGACACTGAAGCTTTCTTT. Its translation is CASRLGWDTEAFF.

The rearrangement links TRBV4-3 to TRBJ2-1, with 13 bases lining up with TRBD2. V gave up 4 bases and J gave up 8 bases; unmatched junction bases: 8. Germline V gives CDR1 LGHNA, CDR2 YSLEER. The CDR3 is 16 residues long. The chain's CDR3 is CASSLSGLAGVDEQFF. CDR3 sequence (DNA): TGCGCCAGCAGCCTCTCAGGACTAGCGGGGGTGGATGAGCAGTTCTTC.

For the CDR3, the DNA is TGTGCCAGCAGTTTGGGCGGGGACTCCTACAATGAGCAGTTCTTC. Protein product: CASSLGGDSYNEQFF. The chain carries TRBV27 and TRBJ2-1; maybe TRBD2 (6 bases). The CDR3 runs to 15 residues. Trimming left V 3 bases short and J 0 bases short, with 9 bases between. The germline gives CDR1 MNHEY, CDR2 SMNVEV (reference sequence).

This clone was seen only a few times. V usage is TRBV6-1 and J usage is TRBJ2-2; no clear D gene. Germline V gives CDR1 MNHNS, CDR2 SASEGT. The CDR3 runs to 12 residues. Trimming shortened V by 8 bases and J by 5 bases, and 9 bases separated the two germline ends. The CDR3 region has the DNA TGTGCCAGCCCCTCGGTGACCGGGGAGCTGTTTTTT. This encodes CASPSVTGELFF.

The chain couples TRBV9 to TRBJ1-2; D might be TRBD1 (6 bases). Trimming stripped 2 bases from V and 1 base from J, with 9 bases between. The germline V gene has CDR1 SGDLS and CDR2 YYNGEE. The CDR3 sequence is 14 residues long. The CDR3 loop is CASSVGTLNYGYTF. As DNA, the CDR3 is TGTGCCAGCAGCGTCGGGACACTTAACTATGGCTACACCTTC.

This clone has just one count. This sequence joins TRBV11-2 and TRBJ2-5; tentatively, D is TRBD1 (6 bases). The germline V and J ends were trimmed by 4 bases and 4 bases, with 13 bases remaining between them. The CDR3 covers 14 residues. Germline lookup yields CDR1 SGHAT and CDR2 FQNNGV. The CDR3 reads CASSYLDSLETQYF. The CDR3, as DNA: TGTGCCAGCAGCTACCTGGACAGTCTAGAGACCCAGTACTTC.

This clone was observed a single time. V usage is TRBV7-2 and J usage is TRBJ2-7; D unresolved. The CDR3 runs 15 residues. V lost 5 bases and J 0 bases, leaving 14 bases between the germline ends. CDR1 SGHTA and CDR2 FQGNSA come from the germline V gene. CDR3 sequence: CASSQSLISSYEQYF. As DNA, the CDR3 is TGTGCCAGCAGCCAGTCCCTGATAAGCTCCTACGAGCAGTACTTC.

The CDR3 loop is CASSMGQGGYEQYF. As DNA, the CDR3 is TGTGCCAGTAGTATGGGGCAGGGAGGCTACGAGCAGTACTTC. The chain uses TRBV19 and TRBJ2-7; weak D call: TRBD2 (6 bases). CDR1 and CDR2 from the germline V gene are LNHDA and SQIVND (reference sequence). V was pared by 3 bases and J by 3 bases, with 12 bases between. The CDR3 contains 14 residues. The full variable domain, with the rest looked up from reference TRBV19 and TRBJ2-7, is DGGITQSPKYLFRKEGQNVTLSCEQNLNHDAMYWYRQDPGQGLRLIYYSQIVNDFQKGDIAEGYSVSREKKESFPLTVTSAQKNPTAFYLCASSMGQGGYEQYFGPGTRLTVT.

This clone occurred many times. The chain couples TRBV18 to TRBJ1-4; TRBD1 might be the D (5 bases). Germline assignment: CDR1 KGHSH and CDR2 LQKENI. This CDR3 has 17 amino acids. Trimming shortened V by 3 bases and J by 0 bases, and 14 bases separated the two germline ends. CDR3 DNA sequence: TGTGCCAGCTCACCCGGTCGACAGTCATCAACTAATGAAAAACTGTTTTTT. Residues: CASSPGRQSSTNEKLFF.

The chain joins TRBV13 to TRBJ2-7; 8 nucleotides agree with TRBD1. From germline, CDR1 is PRHDT and CDR2 FYEKMQ (reference sequence). The CDR3 extends over 15 amino acids. J gave up 3 bases and V 6 bases, and 10 bases lay outside the gene matches. The CDR3 spells CASSLLGQGFYEQYF. As DNA, the CDR3 is TGTGCCAGCAGTTTGCTAGGACAGGGCTTCTACGAGCAGTACTTC.

The V call is TRBV28, the J call TRBJ1-2; tentative D call: TRBD1 (6 bases). This CDR3 comprises 13 residues. V was clipped by 6 bases and J by 10 bases, with 18 bases between them. The germline V gene encodes CDR1 MDHEN and CDR2 SYDVKM. CDR3 loop: CASSEGTSGVYTF. DNA of the CDR3: TGTGCCAGCAGCGAGGGGACATCCGGGGTCTACACCTTC.

This rearrangement joins TRBV15 to TRBJ2-7, with D tentatively TRBD2 (6 bases). The germline V gene encodes CDR1 LNHNV and CDR2 YYDKDF (reference sequence). Between the trimmed V and J ends, which lost 1 base and 4 bases, there was a span of 11 bases. CDR3 length: 14 amino acids. The CDR3 loop is CATSRAPGGYEQYF. CDR3 DNA: TGTGCCACCAGCAGAGCCCCTGGGGGGTACGAGCAGTACTTC.

The rearrangement joins TRBV9 to TRBJ2-3; weak D call: TRBD2 (5 bases). The CDR3 extends over 15 amino acids. V was trimmed by 0 bases and J by 3 bases, leaving 11 bases between them. Germline lookup yields CDR1 SGDLS and CDR2 YYNGEE. In DNA form, the CDR3 reads TGTGCCAGCAGCGTAGGTCCCTCGGGAACAGATACGCAGTATTTT. Its protein is CASSVGPSGTDTQYF.

The CDR3 reads CASSQGAGGVYEQYF. CDR3 bases: TGTGCCAGCAGCCAAGGGGCGGGGGGGGTTTACGAGCAGTACTTC. The V and J genes are TRBV4-2 and TRBJ2-7; 9 bases map to TRBD2. Germline V CDR1 and CDR2: LGHNA, YNFKEQ. With V trimmed by 1 base and J by 4 bases, 5 bases remained unmatched. CDR3 size: 15 residues.

The V and J genes are TRBV13 and TRBJ1-2; D uncertain. Trimming took off 1 base at V and 4 bases at J, with 13 bases between the two ends. Germline V gives CDR1 PRHDT, CDR2 FYEKMQ (reference sequence). CDR3 length: 15 residues. The CDR3 DNA reads as TGTGCCAGCAGCTTAGACAGAAAGGCCCTCTATGGCTACACCTTC. Protein sequence: CASSLDRKALYGYTF.

V gene TRBV19 combines with J gene TRBJ1-5; D is perhaps TRBD1 (5 bases). The CDR3 sequence is 16 residues long. Germline-derived CDR1 and CDR2 are LNHDA and SQIVND (reference sequence). The V and J ends lost 8 bases and 0 bases respectively, with 17 bases between them. The CDR3 protein is CASAEQGSYSNQPQHF. CDR3 bases: TGTGCCAGTGCTGAGCAGGGCAGTTATAGCAATCAGCCCCAGCATTTT.

V usage is TRBV4-2 and J usage is TRBJ2-3; 14 bases align to TRBD2. From germline, CDR1 is LGHNA and CDR2 YNFKEQ. The CDR3 consists of 18 residues. Trimming removed 4 bases from V and 0 bases from J; junction bases left unmatched: 6. The CDR3 loop is CASSPQGTSGGSTDTQYF. CDR3 sequence (DNA): TGTGCCAGCAGCCCCCAAGGGACTAGCGGGGGTAGCACAGATACGCAGTATTTT.

The V and J genes are TRBV18 and TRBJ2-7; TRBD2 matches at 8 bases. V lost 0 bases and J lost 3; bases outside the gene matches: 7. The CDR3 covers 16 residues. Germline lookup yields CDR1 KGHSH and CDR2 LQKENI. CDR3 protein: CASSPPNQRGFYEQYF. The CDR3 DNA sequence: TGTGCCAGCTCACCACCGAACCAGCGGGGGTTCTACGAGCAGTACTTC. The complete variable domain, with remaining parts taken from reference TRBV18 and TRBJ2-7, reads NAGVMQNPRHLVRRRGQEARLRCSPMKGHSHVYWYRQLPEEGLKFMVYLQKENIIDESGMPKERFSAEFPKEGPSILRIQQVVRGDSAAYFCASSPPNQRGFYEQYFGPGTRLTVT.

This clone has a handful of counts. This sequence joins TRBV19 and TRBJ2-1; 11 nucleotides agree with TRBD2. This CDR3 contains 14 residues. J was trimmed by 9 bases and V by 8 bases; bases with no gene match: 9. Germline loops: CDR1 LNHDA, CDR2 SQIVND (reference sequence). The CDR3 here is CASETSGSSSEQFF. CDR3 sequence (DNA): TGTGCCAGTGAAACTAGCGGGAGTTCTAGTGAGCAGTTCTTC.